A single T cell receptor beta chain is shown here with its context. Its antigen is as yet unknown. The repertoire was sequenced with immunoSEQ multiplex PCR; TCRdb's copy has only in-frame clones and lacks some. This table has 25,000 to 30,000 clones, less than 85% appearing once. The V gene lost 7 bases and the J gene lost 8 bases, with 14 bases spanning the gap. Germline lookup yields CDR1 SEHNR and CDR2 FQNEAQ (reference sequence). The CDR3 loop spans 12 amino acids. Time point here: cycle 4 day 1 (C4D1), after 5 to 7 weeks of nivolumab. Exposure to brentuximab vedotin varied, and each patient had relapsed following autologous stem cell transplantation. From thawed PBMCs, CD4+ T cells were purified using magnetic negative selection. Classifying best responses yielded complete response, partial response or progressive disease. These data originate in a study of PD-1 blockade in classical Hodgkin lymphoma.

Study results and caveats: For complete responders, baseline diversity was comparable to that of newly diagnosed patients.

This rearrangement joins TRBV7-9 to TRBJ1-1, with D unresolved. The sample was CD4+ T cells from blood, taken before the fourth cycle of nivolumab. The clonotype was recovered from a human donor with classical Hodgkin lymphoma. The CDR3 region has the DNA TGTGCCAGCACACTTATTGGGTTCGAAGCTTTCTTT. Encoded protein: CASTLIGFEAFF.